These T cell receptor beta chains were read from a single sample in a study of immune reconstitution after stem cell transplant in scleroderma. TCRdb reprocessed the RT-PCR reads with MiXCR, giving one entry per CDR3 protein. The top ten clones hold 15% of a sample with 3,500 to 4,000 distinct CDR3 sequences, roughly 5% of them seen once. This sample was taken before or after autologous hematopoietic stem cell transplantation (not recorded which). These TCRs come from a female donor with systemic sclerosis. The CDR3 runs from the conserved cysteine through the conserved F or W. The D gene is left open where the match is weak. Clone size is given for some rows only: seen once, a few or many times, or a class if the clone is expanded.

CDR3	DNA	J	V	D	size
CASSPLEDTQYF	TGTGCCAGCAGTCCCCTAGAAGATACGCAGTATTTT	TRBJ2-3	TRBV7-2	.	medium-sized
CASSAQGRNNSPLHF	TGTGCCAGCAGCGCACAGGGGCGGAATAATTCACCCCTCCACTTT	TRBJ1-6	TRBV7-2	TRBD1	medium-sized
CASIPAASNEKLFF	TGTGCCAGCATACCCGCGGCATCTAATGAAAAACTGTTTTTT	TRBJ1-4	TRBV6-2/TRBV6-3	.	large
CSVTDRGGETQYF	TGCAGCGTCACGGACCGGGGGGGAGAGACCCAGTACTTC	TRBJ2-5	TRBV29-1	TRBD2	.
CSARDQGGRPQHF	TGCAGTGCTAGAGATCAGGGGGGTCGGCCCCAGCATTTT	TRBJ1-5	TRBV20-1	TRBD1	medium-sized
CASSQDRARTQYF	TGTGCCAGCAGCCAGGACAGGGCAAGGACCCAGTACTTC	TRBJ2-5	TRBV28	TRBD1	medium-sized
CASSEQETQYF	TGCGCCAGCAGCGAACAAGAGACCCAGTACTTC	TRBJ2-5	TRBV5-1	.	many
CASSEPALTDTQYF	TGTGCCAGCAGCGAACCAGCCCTCACAGATACGCAGTATTTT	TRBJ2-3	TRBV6-1	.	medium-sized
CSGGVAGEETQYF	TGCAGCGGCGGGGTTGCGGGGGAAGAGACCCAGTACTTC	TRBJ2-5	TRBV29-1	TRBD2	few
CASSPYSGSFDNEQFF	TGTGCCAGCAGCCCTTATAGCGGGAGTTTCGACAATGAGCAGTTCTTC	TRBJ2-1	TRBV13	TRBD2	many
CASSLTSESSYNEQFF	TGTGCCAGCAGCTTGACTAGCGAAAGCTCCTACAATGAGCAGTTCTTC	TRBJ2-1	TRBV7-6	TRBD2	medium-sized
CSARDGVKVGSNSPLHF	TGCAGTGCTAGAGATGGGGTGAAGGTCGGCTCAAATTCACCCCTCCACTTT	TRBJ1-6	TRBV20-1	.	medium-sized
CSSVVDTEAFF	TGCAGTTCGGTCGTGGACACTGAAGCTTTCTTT	TRBJ1-1	TRBV20-1	.	medium-sized
CASSPASGATYNEQFF	TGTGCCAGCAGCCCCGCTAGCGGAGCGACCTACAATGAGCAGTTCTTC	TRBJ2-1	TRBV7-2	TRBD2	large
CASSRKQGKETQYF	TGTGCCAGCAGCCGCAAACAGGGGAAGGAGACCCAGTACTTC	TRBJ2-5	TRBV6-5	TRBD1	.
CAIAEGQSNQPQHF	TGTGCCATCGCTGAGGGCCAAAGCAATCAGCCCCAGCATTTT	TRBJ1-5	TRBV27	.	few
CSARPGAHYGYTF	TGCAGTGCGAGGCCGGGAGCCCACTATGGCTACACCTTC	TRBJ1-2	TRBV20-1	.	medium-sized
CASTAPGAVDEQYF	TGTGCCAGCACCGCCCCGGGTGCCGTGGACGAGCAGTACTTC	TRBJ2-7	TRBV7-2	.	many
CASSKGSWIYSNQPQHF	TGTGCCAGCAGCAAAGGCAGCTGGATTTATAGCAATCAGCCCCAGCATTTT	TRBJ1-5	TRBV21-1	.	medium-sized
CASSLPIGPVDQETQYF	TGCGCCAGCAGCTTGCCAATAGGCCCGGTGGATCAAGAGACCCAGTACTTC	TRBJ2-5	TRBV5-1	.	many
CASSLGLSGPYNEQFF	TGCGCCAGCAGCTTGGGTCTTAGCGGGCCGTACAATGAGCAGTTCTTC	TRBJ2-1	TRBV5-1	TRBD2	many
CASSFYTGELFF	TGTGCCAGCAGCTTCTACACCGGGGAGCTGTTTTTT	TRBJ2-2	TRBV5-5	.	many
CASSLVGQGLNQPQHF	TGTGCCAGCAGTTTAGTGGGGCAGGGGCTGAATCAGCCCCAGCATTTT	TRBJ1-5	TRBV27	.	medium-sized